These 20 T cell receptor beta chains share one sample of origin, sequenced in a study of T cell responses to AZD1222 COVID-19 vaccine (dated by TCRdb to about 2021). The protocol used for the library was the immunoSEQ multiplex PCR assay. In TCRdb, the immuneACCESS table is reduced to in-frame sequences with V and J assigned. These tables do not hold every clone; where another copy was compared, an unresolved V gene accounts for under half, and the others remain unexplained. Here the sample has some 120,000 clones; more than 70% occur a single time. Roughly 3.9% of the sample lies in the top ten. The sample's time point label is to be understood as: baseline before first vaccination. The sequencing here drew on peripheral blood, taken on day 0 of AZD1222 vaccination. These receptors came from an adult in good health.

The sample holds one count of this clone. The rearrangement uses TRBV14 and TRBJ2-7; a weak D match, TRBD2 (5 bases). The length of the CDR3 is 12 residues. The ends were cut back, 7 bases at V and 9 bases at J, with 16 bases in the middle. Germline loops: CDR1 SGHDN, CDR2 FVKESK. CDR3 bases: TGTGCCAGCACTAACCGTCAAGCGGTGCAGTACTTC. Residues: CASTNRQAVQYF.

The J gene is TRBJ2-1, the V gene TRBV3-1 (or the pseudogene TRBV3-2); 9 bases agree with TRBD1. The CDR3 spans 18 residues. The V segment lost 0 bases and the J segment 5 bases; nucleotides outside the gene matches: 11. Germline V lookup: CDR1 LGHDT, CDR2 YNNKEL (reference sequence). The CDR3: CASSQDRPPTGGDNEQFF. The CDR3 DNA reads as TGTGCCAGCAGCCAAGATAGGCCGCCGACAGGGGGTGACAATGAGCAGTTCTTC.

The V call is TRBV7-9, the J call TRBJ2-1; 7 nucleotides line up with TRBD1. Germline V CDR1 and CDR2: SEHNR, FQNEAQ (reference sequence). CDR3 length: 13 amino acids. J lost 10 bases, V lost 5 bases, and 8 bases had no gene match. CDR3 in DNA: TGTGCCAGCAGCCCGGGGACAGAACGAGAGCAGTTCTTC. Residues: CASSPGTEREQFF.

This chain links TRBV5-1 with TRBJ2-1; 7 bases fit TRBD2. The CDR3 consists of 15 residues. Germline-derived CDR1 and CDR2 are SGHRS and YFSETQ. The trim removed 1 base at V and 4 bases at J, leaving 5 bases unmatched. The DNA for the CDR3 is TGCGCCAGCAGCTTGACTAGCGCTAAATACAATGAGCAGTTCTTC. It translates to CASSLTSAKYNEQFF. The full variable domain, in which reference TRBV5-1 and TRBJ2-1 provide the parts outside the CDR3, is KAGVTQTPRYLIKTRGQQVTLSCSPISGHRSVSWYQQTPGQGLQFLFEYFSETQRNKGNFPGRFSGRQFSNSRSEMNVSTLELGDSALYLCASSLTSAKYNEQFFGPGTRLTVL.

The chain carries TRBV28 and TRBJ1-2; 9 positions agree with TRBD1. The junction had 7 bases not matched to a gene; V was cut back by 3 bases and J by 5 bases. The CDR3 runs to 15 residues. Germline CDR1 is MDHEN and CDR2 is SYDVKM. The DNA of the CDR3 is TGTGCCAGCAGTTTCACACAGGGGGCGGTATATGGCTACACCTTC. Protein sequence: CASSFTQGAVYGYTF.

V gene TRBV2 combines with J gene TRBJ2-2, with 10 bases that match TRBD2. The germline gives CDR1 SNHLY, CDR2 FYNNEI. V lost 6 bases to trimming and J lost 3 bases; unmatched junction nucleotides: 4. This CDR3 region has 15 residues. CDR3 DNA sequence: TGTGCCAGCAGCCTAGCGGGGGTTGACACCGGGGAGCTGTTTTTT. Its protein product is CASSLAGVDTGELFF.

The genes are TRBV18 and TRBJ1-3; D is ambiguous. Per germline, CDR1 KGHSH and CDR2 LQKENI. The CDR3 is 13 amino acids. Trimming shortened V by 0 bases and J by 6 bases, and 6 bases separated the two germline ends. The CDR3 protein is CASSPPPQNTIYF. Here the CDR3 DNA reads TGTGCCAGCTCACCACCCCCCCAAAACACCATATATTTT.

This clone was picked up a small number of times. The chain uses TRBV21-1 and TRBJ1-6; the DNA was not compared with TRBD1, the D call given in the table. TRBV21-1 corresponds to a pseudogene. There are 17 residues in the CDR3. The CDR3 nucleotides are TGTGCCAGCAGCAAAGTCGTTACAGGGGCCTTCCATTCACCCCTCCACTTT. Protein sequence: CASSKVVTGAFHSPLHF.

As to this clone: The junction differs from germline at one of its ends, possibly a read error. Other DNA sequences in the sample encode the same CDR3. The J gene is TRBJ2-5, the V gene TRBV18, with unresolved D. Germline CDR1 reads KGHSH; CDR2 reads LQKENI. This CDR3 is built from 13 residues. CDR3 region: CASSPNLQETQYF. The CDR3 DNA reads as TGTGCCAGCTCACCAAACCTACAAGAGACCCAATACTTC.

This chain joins TRBV28 and TRBJ1-3; D might be TRBD1 (6 bases). V was cut by 6 bases and J by 2 bases, with 11 bases left in between. Germline assignment: CDR1 MDHEN and CDR2 SYDVKM. This CDR3 has 14 residues. The CDR3 loop reads CASRPGGPGNTIYF. The CDR3 nucleotides are TGTGCCAGCAGACCCGGGGGCCCTGGAAACACCATATATTTT.

This chain connects TRBV7-8 to TRBJ2-1; possible D gene TRBD1, 6 bases. Trimming took 2 bases from V and 6 from J, leaving 11 bases between them. Germline-derived CDR1 and CDR2 are SGHVS and FQNEAQ. There are 14 residues in the CDR3. The CDR3 DNA follows: TGTGCCAGCAGCTTAACAACAGGGCCCAATGAGCAGTTCTTC. Encoded protein: CASSLTTGPNEQFF.

This chain connects TRBV7-2 to TRBJ2-7; perhaps TRBD2 as D (5 bases). Germline CDR1 reads SGHTA; CDR2 reads FQGNSA. Trimming shortened V by 1 base and J by 4 bases, and 17 bases separated the two germline ends. The CDR3 length is 16 residues. The CDR3 spells CASSLDGTTGIYEQYF. As DNA, the CDR3 is TGTGCCAGCAGCTTAGATGGCACGACGGGGATTTACGAGCAGTACTTC.

This chain uses TRBV12-5 with TRBJ2-5, with 7 bases identical to TRBD1. This CDR3 comprises 15 residues. The V segment lost 4 bases and the J segment 2 bases; nucleotides outside the gene matches: 7. Germline CDR1 LGHNT, CDR2 FRNRAP. The CDR3 is CASGSGQVGQETQYF. CDR3 DNA sequence: TGTGCTAGTGGTTCCGGACAGGTAGGGCAAGAGACCCAGTACTTC.

The chain combines TRBV20-1 with TRBJ2-7; D ambiguous. The CDR3 spans 14 residues. V was clipped by 3 bases and J by 3 bases, with 15 bases between them. Germline CDR1 DFQATT, CDR2 SNEGSKA (reference sequence). The CDR3 sequence is CSASSRISRYEQYF. The CDR3 coding sequence is TGCAGTGCTAGTTCGCGGATCTCCCGCTACGAGCAGTACTTC.

The chain couples TRBV29-1 to TRBJ1-1; 7 nucleotides match TRBD1. The germline gives CDR1 SQVTM, CDR2 ANQGSEA. CDR3 length equals 12 residues. V was clipped by 4 bases and J by 8 bases; unmatched bases: 7. This chain's CDR3 is CSVGSLRGEAFF. CDR3 DNA sequence: TGCAGCGTTGGGTCTCTCAGGGGGGAAGCTTTCTTT.

V and J are TRBV4-1 and TRBJ2-5, with D possibly being TRBD2 (6 bases). Germline V gene data show CDR1 as MGHRA and CDR2 as YSYEKL. The length of the CDR3 is 15 residues. Trimming took 1 base from V and 5 from J, leaving 14 bases between them. The CDR3: CASSQADWGRETQYF. In DNA form, the CDR3 reads TGCGCCAGCAGCCAAGCCGACTGGGGGAGGGAGACCCAGTACTTC.

The chain recombines TRBV19 with TRBJ2-1; TRBD2 matches at 11 bases. Trimming at V came to 10 bases and at J to 3 bases, leaving 2 bases not matched to a gene. Germline loops: CDR1 LNHDA, CDR2 SQIVND (reference sequence). The CDR3 has 13 amino acids. As DNA, the CDR3 is TGTGCCACGGGACTAGCGGTCTACAATGAGCAGTTCTTC. Amino acid sequence: CATGLAVYNEQFF. Full variable domain (outside the CDR3, taken from reference TRBV19 and TRBJ2-1): DGGITQSPKYLFRKEGQNVTLSCEQNLNHDAMYWYRQDPGQGLRLIYYSQIVNDFQKGDIAEGYSVSREKKESFPLTVTSAQKNPTAFYLCATGLAVYNEQFFGPGTRLTVL.

The chain recombines TRBV9 with TRBJ2-1; no clear D. Trimming shortened V by 5 bases and J by 4 bases, and 13 bases separated the two germline ends. The CDR3 is 14 amino acids. The V gene's germline CDR1 is SGDLS and CDR2 YYNGEE. The CDR3 DNA reads TGTGCCAGCAGTGACTCTTTGGTATACAATGAGCAGTTCTTC. Translation: CASSDSLVYNEQFF.

This chain connects TRBV19 to TRBJ2-7, with 7 bases lining up with TRBD2. V trimming: 8 bases; J trimming: 1 base; junction bases outside the gene matches: 5. Germline CDR1 LNHDA, CDR2 SQIVND (reference sequence). CDR3 size: 13 residues. CDR3 sequence reads: CASGRGDSYEQYF. In DNA form, the CDR3 reads TGTGCCAGTGGCCGGGGGGATTCCTACGAGCAGTACTTC.

In regard to this clone: Other DNA sequences in the same sample also yield this CDR3. V usage is TRBV5-1 and J usage is TRBJ1-5; D unclear. Trimming left V 0 bases short and J 0 bases short, with 7 bases between. This CDR3 contains 15 residues. The germline V gene has CDR1 SGHRS and CDR2 YFSETQ. In DNA form, the CDR3 reads TGCGCCAGCAGCTTGGAGGGAAATAGCAATCAGCCCCAGCATTTT. Translated, it gives CASSLEGNSNQPQHF.